This T cell receptor (beta chain) was captured in a study of shared clonotypes between healthy human individuals (TCRdb year 2020). Study-level background: A few men and a couple of women, aged 18 to 49 years, made up the cohort. Blood TCR repertoires of roughly 5 healthy adults were deeply sequenced to estimate repertoire size and the extent of clonotype sharing between individuals. Libraries were prepared and TCR repertoires were sequenced by different laboratories using diverse techniques, in order to increase sequencing depth and limit assay-specific biases. Per donor, leukapheresis produced somewhere between about 0.85 and 10 billion PBMCs. For each donor, CD4 naive and CD4 memory were each given three plates, CD8 naive was given two plates, and CD8 memory was given one plate.

TCR CDR3 regions were amplified from genomic DNA by multiplex PCR using the deep immunoSEQ assay. Extracted genomic DNA from each cell subset was spread evenly across all wells of several immunoSEQ 96-well plates, with each plate serving as a replicate. Each replicate PCR for sorted subsets received about 220 ng genomic DNA, equal to roughly 30,000 T cell genomes. Purified libraries were measured with a Qubit 3.0 fluorometer, size-checked on a Bioanalyzer 2100, and measured again with the KAPA Library Quantification kit. A separate single-read 150-cycle Illumina NextSeq 550 flow cell was used to sequence each immunoSEQ 96-well plate. The original pipeline was this. The immunoSEQ output contained only junctional sequences without quality scores, so filtering could not match that applied to full-length reads. Sequences were annotated with PyIR, a Python wrapper for IgBLAST v1.9, using IMGT germline references to assign V/J genes and CDR3. Reads were filtered out if the reads had weak V/J assignments (E-value above 1e-6), no CDR3, stop codons, out-of-frame junctions, or ambiguous translated residues. V3J clonotypes were defined as sequences sharing the same inferred V gene, J gene, and CDR3 amino acid sequence. To compute the percentage overlap between repertoires, the number of shared unique clonotypes was divided by the size of the smaller repertoire. RTK rarefaction, the Chao1 estimator, and Recon v2.1 estimates of unobserved clonotypes were used to assess repertoire richness. Generation probabilities were computed with OLGA for all TCRbeta clonotypes obtained by the gDNA method from several donors. TCRdb stores this immuneACCESS table with in-frame sequences only. Part of the clones is absent; in the studies checked, under half of the shortfall reflects unresolved V genes, and no reason is known for the rest. That table supplies the V and J calls and clone size; D and trimming were determined from the DNA. The sample records approximately 640,000 clones, about three quarters of which are singletons. The top ten clonotypes cover approximately 2% of the sample.

The donors were healthy, HIV-negative adults with no recently reported acute infections or vaccinations. Every donor was a Caucasian adult living in Nashville, Tennessee, USA. CD4+ T cells were enriched through magnetic negative selection, after which naive cells were positively selected on CD45RA and the remaining negative fraction served as the memory subset. Blood was obtained by leukapheresis, after which PBMCs were separated by Ficoll-Histopaque density gradient centrifugation and cryopreserved in liquid nitrogen vapor phase. Analytical flow cytometry was used to check the purity and quantity of each magnetically sorted T cell population. Genomic DNA was isolated from each sorted fraction and quantified by UV absorbance on a Nanodrop 2000c. Here is what the overall study found, with its caveats: Because the study included only a small number of donors, the genetic and exposure-history diversity represented was limited. Estimated clonotype richness was generally larger for naive than for memory subsets. Sampling was restricted to blood, and TCR repertoires in tissues likely differ from the TCR repertoires found in blood. Compared with non-shared clonotypes, the clonotypes found in all four sorted-subset donors had higher generation probabilities. About 5% of naive CD4, roughly 3.5% of naive CD8, 2% to 2.5% of memory CD4, and about 0.4% of memory CD8 clonotypes were shared across four donors. Even with the large sequencing depth, rarefaction of the sorted-subset datasets indicated that sequencing was incomplete. Pairwise subsampling led to the expectation that sequencing depth would affect the degree of clonotype sharing among donors.

For this clone: This receptor's antigen is unknown. Within one base of it there is no much larger clone, and no base qualities were kept.

CDR1 SNHLY and CDR2 FYNNEI were looked up in the germline V gene. V sheds 6 bases and J sheds 5 bases, leaving 16 bases between their ends. Taken from cysteine to phenylalanine, the CDR3 has 14 residues. The sequence is cut down to CDR3 DNA, 42 bases in frame from base 1. The chain is encoded by TRBV2 joined to TRBJ1-2; the D segment cannot be called with confidence. The clonotype was recovered from a woman in her 30s in good health. Specimen: memory CD4+ T cells sorted from blood. This sample's cell subset or site label indicates: CD45RA-negative fraction. The bases are TGTGCCAGCAGGAAAACGGACCGAGAATATGGCTACACCTTC. Translated, this gives CASRKTDREYGYTF.